The 17 T cell receptor beta chains below come from one sample, sequenced in a study of cytomegalovirus exposure and HLA in healthy donors. PCR was performed using 60 Vbeta and 13 Jbeta primers. Here immunoSEQ multiplex PCR was the method, and the copy in TCRdb shows in-frame clones only, minus some. This sample has 190,000 or so clones; around 83% occur once, and the top ten carry 1.6%. Sequencing was carried out using PBMCs. These TCRs come from a man aged 50-59 years in good health and CMV-seronegative.

This chain joins TRBV9 and TRBJ2-5, with 8 bases fitting TRBD2. CDR1 is SGDLS and CDR2 is YYNGEE in the germline V gene. The CDR3 sequence is 16 residues long. Trimming removed 4 bases from V and 1 base from J; junction bases left unmatched: 9. This CDR3 is CASSSRGGAVQETQYF. CDR3 in DNA: TGTGCCAGCAGCTCCCGGGGGGGGGCAGTCCAAGAGACCCAGTACTTC.

The rearrangement uses TRBV5-4 and TRBJ1-6; D is possibly TRBD1 (6 bases). Germline lookup yields CDR1 SGHNT and CDR2 YYREEE (reference sequence). The CDR3 extends over 15 amino acids. Trimming took off 4 bases at V and 5 bases at J, with 13 bases between the two ends. The CDR3 sequence is CASSVGQTDNSPLHF. The CDR3, as DNA: TGTGCCAGCAGCGTAGGACAGACTGATAATTCACCCCTCCACTTT.

The gene calls are TRBV7-2 and TRBJ2-5, with 13 nucleotides matching TRBD2. CDR3 length: 16 residues. Trimming at V came to 3 bases and at J to 5 bases, leaving 6 bases not matched to a gene. Germline V gene data show CDR1 as SGHTA and CDR2 as FQGNSA. The CDR3 spells CASSFTSGGAGETQYF. CDR3 coding DNA: TGTGCCAGCAGCTTTACTAGCGGGGGGGCCGGCGAGACCCAGTACTTC.

The chain joins TRBV19 to TRBJ1-2; D gene ambiguous. This CDR3 has 13 amino acids. V lost 6 bases to trimming and J lost 0 bases, with 8 bases between them. Germline CDR1 and CDR2: LNHDA and SQIVND (reference sequence). Written as DNA, the CDR3 is TGTGCCAGTAGGCCCGGGGCTAACTATGGCTACACCTTC. This encodes CASRPGANYGYTF.

J is TRBJ2-6 and V is TRBV5-5; no reliable D call. Looked up from germline, CDR1 is SGHKS and CDR2 is YYEKEE (reference sequence). Trimming removed 3 bases at V and 2 bases at J, with 12 bases between. This CDR3 is 16 amino acids long. The CDR3 nucleotides are TGTGCCAGCAGCTCCCCCAGTGTTACTGGGGCCAACGTCCTGACTTTC. Translated: CASSSPSVTGANVLTF.

The chain combines TRBV5-1 with TRBJ2-6; TRBD1 is a possible D gene (5 bases). V lost 4 bases to trimming and J lost 2 bases, with 19 bases between them. The CDR3 covers 18 residues. The V gene's germline CDR1 is SGHRS and CDR2 YFSETQ. CDR3 in amino acids: CASSPAYGRAAGANVLTF. Here the CDR3 DNA reads TGCGCCAGCAGCCCTGCTTATGGCAGGGCTGCTGGGGCCAACGTCCTGACTTTC.

This clone was observed once. The chain has TRBV11-3 and TRBJ1-1, with 7 nucleotides matching TRBD1. The CDR3 extends over 14 amino acids. The junction had 4 bases not matched to a gene; V was cut back by 5 bases and J by 1 base. CDR1 and CDR2 (germline): SGHNT, YENEEA. This chain's CDR3 is CASSTTGTNTEAFF. The CDR3 nucleotides read TGTGCCAGCAGCACGACAGGGACGAACACTGAAGCTTTCTTT.

The rearrangement uses TRBV7-3 and TRBJ2-1, with a weak D call TRBD2 (5 bases). Trimming removed 2 bases from V and 4 bases from J, with 15 bases in between. Germline V gene lookup returns CDR1 SGHTA and CDR2 FQGTGA. The CDR3 sequence is 16 residues long. Here the CDR3 DNA reads TGTGCCAGCAGCTTAGGCAGCTCGAGGGTTTACAATGAGCAGTTCTTC. It yields the protein CASSLGSSRVYNEQFF.

Concerning this clone: Other DNA sequences of this sample code for an identical CDR3. This rearrangement joins TRBV10-3 to TRBJ2-7, with D maybe TRBD2 (6 bases). The CDR3 runs 14 residues. V was cut by 4 bases and J by 2 bases, with 12 bases left in between. Germline CDR1 is ENHRY and CDR2 is SYGVKD. CDR3: CAISVDSGTYEQYF. The CDR3 bases are TGTGCCATCAGTGTGGATAGCGGAACCTACGAGCAGTACTTC.

This rearrangement joins TRBV27 to TRBJ1-1; 7 bases are a match to TRBD1. Trimming removed 5 bases from V and 3 bases from J; junction bases left unmatched: 12. This CDR3 has 16 amino acids. Germline V gene lookup returns CDR1 MNHEY and CDR2 SMNVEV (reference sequence). CDR3 coding DNA: TGTGCCAGCAGTCAAGGATATCAACAGGGGTACACTGAAGCTTTCTTT. Amino acids: CASSQGYQQGYTEAFF.

This chain joins TRBV9 and TRBJ2-7, with 9 bases lining up with TRBD2. The CDR3 spans 15 residues. Trimming cost V 3 bases and J 6 bases; bases outside gene matches: 10. Germline V gene lookup returns CDR1 SGDLS and CDR2 YYNGEE. The CDR3 spells CASSAGLAGVSEQYF. CDR3 DNA: TGTGCCAGCAGCGCGGGGTTAGCGGGAGTGAGCGAGCAGTACTTC.

There are a few counts of this clone. This rearrangement joins TRBV30 to TRBJ2-7; 14 bases are shared with TRBD2. CDR1 and CDR2 from the germline V gene are GTSNPN and SVGIG (reference sequence). The trim removed 6 bases at V and 2 bases at J, leaving 6 bases unmatched. The CDR3 is 15 amino acids. CDR3 nucleotides: TGTGCCTGCGGGACTAGCGGGGGAGGTACCTACGAGCAGTACTTC. It translates to CACGTSGGGTYEQYF.

In this sample, this clone turned up a few times. The chain is built from TRBV28 and TRBJ1-4; the D gene is possibly TRBD1 (5 bases). The germline V and J ends were trimmed by 3 bases and 4 bases, with 12 bases remaining between them. The CDR3 loop spans 15 amino acids. The germline V gene has CDR1 MDHEN and CDR2 SYDVKM. CDR3 nucleotide sequence: TGTGCCAGCAGTTTCTGGGGCGGGGATAATGAAAAACTGTTTTTT. This gives the protein CASSFWGGDNEKLFF. Together with reference TRBV28 and TRBJ1-4, the CDR3 gives the full variable domain: DVKVTQSSRYLVKRTGEKVFLECVQDMDHENMFWYRQDPGLGLRLIYFSYDVKMKEKGDIPEGYSVSREKKERFSLILESASTNQTSMYLCASSFWGGDNEKLFFGSGTQLSVL.

This clone was recorded only once. The chain has TRBV6-5 and TRBJ2-5; D may be TRBD2 (6 bases). V lost 6 bases and J lost 6, with 20 bases in between. The CDR3 extends over 15 amino acids. From germline, CDR1 is MNHEY and CDR2 SVGAGI. Here the CDR3 DNA reads TGTGCCAGCAGCCAGGACTACCAGGGATCAAAGACCCAGTACTTC. Amino acid sequence: CASSQDYQGSKTQYF.

The chain has TRBV7-2 and TRBJ2-1; 11 bases map to TRBD2. Germline loops: CDR1 SGHTA, CDR2 FQGNSA. V dropped 4 bases and J dropped 7; count of bases not matched to a gene: 6. The CDR3 loop spans 15 amino acids. The DNA for the CDR3 is TGTGCCAGCAGCTACACTAGCGGGAGAGTAAATGAGCAGTTCTTC. It translates to CASSYTSGRVNEQFF.

The J gene is TRBJ2-7, the V gene TRBV7-9, with D possibly being TRBD2 (5 bases). Germline-derived CDR1 and CDR2 are SEHNR and FQNEAQ (reference sequence). Trimming shortened V by 4 bases and J by 3 bases, and 19 bases separated the two germline ends. The CDR3 has 16 amino acids. This chain's CDR3 is CASSSYGRERDYEQYF. The CDR3 nucleotides read TGTGCCAGCAGCTCCTACGGCCGGGAAAGGGACTACGAGCAGTACTTC.

This clone was counted a single time. The chain uses TRBV4-3 and TRBJ2-1, with 7 positions matching TRBD1. V was pared by 0 bases and J by 9 bases, with 11 bases of the junction left unmatched. The germline V gene encodes CDR1 LGHNA and CDR2 YSLEER. The CDR3 covers 16 residues. The CDR3 reads CASSQEGGKGGFEQFF. In DNA form, the CDR3 reads TGCGCCAGCAGCCAAGAAGGTGGCAAAGGGGGCTTTGAGCAGTTCTTC.